This is a list of T cell receptor beta chains from one sample in a study of CD8+ T cells in alopecia areata. TCRdb's table, derived via immunoSEQ multiplex PCR, lists solely in-frame clones and lacks some. The sample lists more than 130,000 clones, roughly four fifths occurring once. The source material was CD8+ T cells sorted from blood, sampled at week 4, from a patient treated with tofacitinib. These TCRs come from a human donor with alopecia areata. CDR3s include the opening cysteine and the closing phenylalanine or tryptophan. Only part of the rows carry a size: once, few, many, or a class if the clone is expanded.

V gene: TRBV5-4; J gene: TRBJ2-3; clone size: NA; CDR3 protein: CASSLRGGVFTDTQYF
V gene: TRBV6-5; J gene: TRBJ2-2; clone size: few; CDR3 protein: CASSYDSYNTGELFF
V gene: TRBV2; J gene: TRBJ2-7; clone size: once; CDR3 protein: CASSESAAYEQYF
V gene: TRBV29-1; J gene: TRBJ2-1; clone size: few; CDR3 protein: CSVVRRYNEQFF
V gene: TRBV5-1; J gene: TRBJ2-3; clone size: once; CDR3 protein: CASSSQGEGADTQYF
V gene: TRBV7-9; J gene: TRBJ2-7; clone size: few; CDR3 protein: CASSLASGQGIYEQYF
V gene: TRBV14; J gene: TRBJ2-7; clone size: NA; CDR3 protein: CASSLLGQGKDEQYF
V gene: TRBV19; J gene: TRBJ1-3; clone size: few; CDR3 protein: CASSLVHSGNTIYF
V gene: TRBV7-2; J gene: TRBJ1-5; clone size: NA; CDR3 protein: CASSQANQPQHF
V gene: TRBV27; J gene: TRBJ2-7; clone size: NA; CDR3 protein: CASSSSPSYEQYF
V gene: TRBV6-1; J gene: TRBJ2-7; clone size: once; CDR3 protein: CASGEGFDYEQYF
V gene: TRBV15; J gene: TRBJ2-1; clone size: NA; CDR3 protein: CATNQGGNEQFF
V gene: TRBV5-8; J gene: TRBJ1-2; clone size: NA; CDR3 protein: CASSWRAGHLEHYGYTF
V gene: TRBV5-5; J gene: TRBJ2-1; clone size: NA; CDR3 protein: CASSLVGIRPLRNEQFF
V gene: TRBV7-2; J gene: TRBJ1-2; clone size: NA; CDR3 protein: CASIQDRVRGYTF
V gene: TRBV13; J gene: TRBJ1-1; clone size: NA; CDR3 protein: CASSVSGTRNEAFF
V gene: TRBV7-9; J gene: TRBJ2-1; clone size: NA; CDR3 protein: CASSPGQGIYNEQFF
V gene: TRBV27; J gene: TRBJ2-5; clone size: once; CDR3 protein: CASSPNQETQYF
V gene: TRBV7-8; J gene: TRBJ2-3; clone size: few; CDR3 protein: CASTPWAPLAESTDTQYF
V gene: TRBV5-1; J gene: TRBJ1-1; clone size: once; CDR3 protein: CVYTPEAFF
V gene: TRBV19; J gene: TRBJ2-3; clone size: once; CDR3 protein: CASSIGAGAFTDTQYF
V gene: TRBV28; J gene: TRBJ2-7; clone size: few; CDR3 protein: CASRAGQGSSYEQYF
V gene: TRBV15; J gene: TRBJ2-7; clone size: NA; CDR3 protein: CATSRENRRDYEQYF
V gene: TRBV2; J gene: TRBJ1-2; clone size: NA; CDR3 protein: CASRVTEANYGYTF
V gene: TRBV13; J gene: TRBJ1-4; clone size: once; CDR3 protein: CASSLWGLEKLFF
V gene: TRBV18; J gene: TRBJ2-1; clone size: NA; CDR3 protein: CASSPPWTDNNEQFF
V gene: TRBV15; J gene: TRBJ2-1; clone size: NA; CDR3 protein: CATSPLTGIGLNEQFF
V gene: TRBV27; J gene: TRBJ1-1; clone size: NA; CDR3 protein: CASRRGIFEAFF
V gene: TRBV5-6; J gene: TRBJ1-4; clone size: NA; CDR3 protein: CASSLAGGPYEKLFF
V gene: TRBV7-2; J gene: TRBJ1-2; clone size: medium-sized; CDR3 protein: CASSQDRTGQYGYTF
V gene: TRBV27; J gene: TRBJ2-1; clone size: NA; CDR3 protein: CASSLYGGGSYNEQFF
V gene: TRBV29-1; J gene: TRBJ1-1; clone size: NA; CDR3 protein: CSVEDGLGAFF
V gene: TRBV9; J gene: TRBJ2-3; clone size: once; CDR3 protein: CASSAIGGPLTDTQYF
V gene: TRBV30; J gene: TRBJ2-5; clone size: NA; CDR3 protein: CAWGQGRIQETQYF
V gene: TRBV9; J gene: TRBJ2-7; clone size: NA; CDR3 protein: CASSVGGAPYEQYF